Below, 8 T cell receptor beta chains from the same sample are listed, as sequenced in a study of T cells expressing NK-cell markers. After re-calling the 5' RACE reads, TCRdb lists one entry per CDR3 protein, DNA absent. This sample's clone table lists over 350,000 distinct CDR3 sequences. Material for sequencing was blood T cells: a sorted CD56 or NKG2C T cell subset, CD4+ or CD8+ T cells, or bulk PBMC T cells (not recorded which). The receptors here all came from a woman in her 50s in good health.

The gene calls are TRBV12-3 or TRBV12-4 and TRBJ2-2; there is no DNA to check the TCRdb D call of TRBD1. There are 19 residues in the CDR3. The CDR3 loop reads CASSFLFGGLGGNTGELFF.

V and J are TRBV5-1 and TRBJ2-2; TCRdb reports TRBD1, a call that lacks DNA to check it against. The CDR3 covers 15 residues. From germline, CDR1 is SGHRS and CDR2 YFSETQ. CDR3 in amino acids: CASSLGMSPPGELFF.

The rearrangement links TRBV12-3 or TRBV12-4 to TRBJ2-3. The CDR3 spans 16 residues. This CDR3 reads CASRLFGAWGTDTQYF.

The CDR3: CSVEDARDTHYEQYF. This chain uses TRBV29-1 with TRBJ2-7; TCRdb picks TRBD1, but there is no DNA to check that call. Germline CDR1 and CDR2: SQVTM and ANQGSEA. The CDR3 runs 15 residues.

The chain recombines TRBV20-1 with TRBJ2-7; the TRBD2 assignment by TCRdb is unverifiable without DNA. Germline CDR1 is DFQATT and CDR2 is SNEGSKA (reference sequence). This CDR3 comprises 11 residues. CDR3 loop: CSASPVGEQYF.

The V call is TRBV25-1, the J call TRBJ1-3. CDR3 length: 16 residues. Germline CDR1 and CDR2: MGHDK and SYGVNS. The CDR3 protein is CASSEFGSLSGNTIYF.

The chain joins TRBV29-1 to TRBJ1-1; the D call of TRBD1 rests on TCRdb alone, since no DNA is present to check it. Germline loops: CDR1 SQVTM, CDR2 ANQGSEA. The CDR3 sequence is 16 residues long. The CDR3 is CSVWPGGASWNTEAFF.

CDR3 residues: CAISETGVDTQYF. The chain joins TRBV10-3 to TRBJ2-3. The CDR3 is 13 amino acids. Germline V gives CDR1 ENHRY, CDR2 SYGVKD.